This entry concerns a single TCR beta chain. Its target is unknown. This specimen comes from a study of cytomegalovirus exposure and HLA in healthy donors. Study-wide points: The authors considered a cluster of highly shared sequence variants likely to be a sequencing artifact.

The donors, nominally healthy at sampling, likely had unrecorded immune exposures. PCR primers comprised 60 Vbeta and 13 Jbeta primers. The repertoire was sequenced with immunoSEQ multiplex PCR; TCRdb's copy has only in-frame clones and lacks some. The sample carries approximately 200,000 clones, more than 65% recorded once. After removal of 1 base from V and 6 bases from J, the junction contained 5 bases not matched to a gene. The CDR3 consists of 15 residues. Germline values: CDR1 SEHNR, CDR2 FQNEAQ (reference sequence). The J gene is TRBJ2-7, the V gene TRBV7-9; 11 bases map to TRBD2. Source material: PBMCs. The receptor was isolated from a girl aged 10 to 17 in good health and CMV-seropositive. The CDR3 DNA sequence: TGTGCCAGCAGCTTAGATGAACTAGCGGGGGCCGAGCAGTACTTC. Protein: CASSLDELAGAEQYF. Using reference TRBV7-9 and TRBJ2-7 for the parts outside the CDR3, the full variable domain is DTGVSQNPRHKITKRGQNVTFRCDPISEHNRLYWYRQTLGQGPEFLTYFQNEAQLEKSRLLSDRFSAERPKGSFSTLEIQRTEQGDSAMYLCASSLDELAGAEQYFGPGTRLTVT.